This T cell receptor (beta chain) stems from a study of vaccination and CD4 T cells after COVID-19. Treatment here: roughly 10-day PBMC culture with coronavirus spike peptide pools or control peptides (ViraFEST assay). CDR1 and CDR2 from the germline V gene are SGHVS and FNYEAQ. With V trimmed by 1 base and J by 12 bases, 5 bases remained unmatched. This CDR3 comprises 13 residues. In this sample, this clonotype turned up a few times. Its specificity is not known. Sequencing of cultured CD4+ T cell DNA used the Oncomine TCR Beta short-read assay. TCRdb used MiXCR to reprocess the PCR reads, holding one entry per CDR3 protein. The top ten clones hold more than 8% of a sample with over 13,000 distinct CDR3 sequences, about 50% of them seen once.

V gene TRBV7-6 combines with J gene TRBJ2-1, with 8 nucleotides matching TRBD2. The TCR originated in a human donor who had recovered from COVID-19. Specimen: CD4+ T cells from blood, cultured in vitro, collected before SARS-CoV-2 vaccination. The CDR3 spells CASSLVRREVQFF. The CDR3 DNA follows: TGTGCCAGCAGCTTAGTCAGGCGGGAGGTGCAGTTCTTC.